This T cell receptor (beta chain) was recovered during a study of shared clonotypes between healthy human individuals. About the study: Three plates were used per donor for CD4 naive, three for CD4 memory, two for CD8 naive and one for CD8 memory.

Remarks on this clone: Its antigen is unidentified.

From germline, CDR1 is SGDLS and CDR2 YYNGEE. This CDR3 has 19 amino acids. Unmatched junction bases numbered 16, after V lost 3 bases and J lost 6 bases. It was CD45RO-negative cells, positively selected for CCR7, that made up naive CD8 cells, with terminally differentiated effector memory CD45RA+ cells excluded. The data were produced by immunoSEQ multiplex PCR, yet TCRdb's version contains in-frame clones alone and is incomplete. The table lists 2 million to 2.5 million clones, around 93% of them singletons. Study-wide findings and caveats: Blood alone was sampled, and tissue repertoires likely differ.

This chain connects TRBV9 to TRBJ2-1; 12 bases fit TRBD2. Sample: naive CD8+ T cells from PBMCs. The receptor's source is a man aged 18 to 30 in good health. Some clones in this sample may be carry-over from other donors' samples. Here the CDR3 reads CASSAGGSSGRARGNEQFF. The CDR3 nucleotides are TGTGCCAGCAGCGCCGGTGGATCTAGCGGGAGGGCCAGGGGCAATGAGCAGTTCTTC.